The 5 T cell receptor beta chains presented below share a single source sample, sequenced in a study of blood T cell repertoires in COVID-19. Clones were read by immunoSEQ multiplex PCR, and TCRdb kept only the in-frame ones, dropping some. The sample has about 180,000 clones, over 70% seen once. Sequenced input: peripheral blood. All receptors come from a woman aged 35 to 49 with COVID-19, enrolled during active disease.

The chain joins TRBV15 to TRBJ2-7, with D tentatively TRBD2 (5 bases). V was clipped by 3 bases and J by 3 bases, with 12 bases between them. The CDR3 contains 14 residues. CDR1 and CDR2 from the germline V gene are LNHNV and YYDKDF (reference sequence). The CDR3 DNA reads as TGTGCCACCAGCAGTATAGGACTCTTCTACGAGCAGTACTTC. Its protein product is CATSSIGLFYEQYF.

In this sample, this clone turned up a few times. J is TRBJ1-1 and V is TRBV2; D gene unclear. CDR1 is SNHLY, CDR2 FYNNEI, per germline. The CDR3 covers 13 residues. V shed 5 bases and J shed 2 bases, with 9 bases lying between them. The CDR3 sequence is CASSYYLNTEAFF. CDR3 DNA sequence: TGTGCCAGCAGTTACTATTTAAACACTGAAGCTTTCTTT.

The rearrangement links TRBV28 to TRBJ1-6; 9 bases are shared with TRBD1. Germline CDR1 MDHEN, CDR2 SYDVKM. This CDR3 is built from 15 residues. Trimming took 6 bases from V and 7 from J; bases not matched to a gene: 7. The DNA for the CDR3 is TGTGCCAGCAGCGGGGGACAGGGTTTAAATTCACCCCTCCACTTT. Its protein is CASSGGQGLNSPLHF.

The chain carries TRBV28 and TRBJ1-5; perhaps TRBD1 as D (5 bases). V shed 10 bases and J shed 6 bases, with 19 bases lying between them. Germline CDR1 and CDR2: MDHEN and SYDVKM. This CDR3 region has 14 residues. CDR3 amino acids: CATLRGGMAQPQHF. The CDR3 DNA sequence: TGTGCCACTCTCCGGGGGGGGATGGCTCAGCCCCAGCATTTT.

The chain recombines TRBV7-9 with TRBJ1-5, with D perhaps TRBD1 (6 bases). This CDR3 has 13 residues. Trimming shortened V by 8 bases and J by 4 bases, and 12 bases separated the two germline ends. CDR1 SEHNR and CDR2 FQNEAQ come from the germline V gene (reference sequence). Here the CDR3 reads CASSEQGNQPQHF. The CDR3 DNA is TGTGCCAGCTCCGAACAGGGAAATCAGCCCCAGCATTTT.